This T cell receptor (beta chain) was sequenced for a study of cytomegalovirus exposure and HLA in healthy donors. Study results and caveats: Sequencing artifact likely explains a cluster of highly shared sequence variants.

Germline V gene sequence: CDR1 MGHDK, CDR2 SYGVNS. The CDR3 consists of 15 residues. Trimming left V 7 bases short and J 4 bases short, with 16 bases between. Points on this clone: Its specificity is not known.

PCR used 60 Vbeta primers and 13 Jbeta primers. Using immunoSEQ multiplex PCR, the repertoire was profiled, and TCRdb retains in-frame clones only, with some absent. The table shows 75,000 to 100,000 clones, with less than 85% occurring only once. The sequencing input was PBMCs. This TCR was recovered from a woman aged 55-70 years in good health and CMV-seropositive. J is TRBJ2-2 and V is TRBV25-1; D might be TRBD1 (6 bases). CDR3 loop: CASTTGLFGTGELFF. CDR3 coding DNA: TGTGCCAGCACGACAGGCCTGTTTGGCACCGGGGAGCTGTTTTTT.